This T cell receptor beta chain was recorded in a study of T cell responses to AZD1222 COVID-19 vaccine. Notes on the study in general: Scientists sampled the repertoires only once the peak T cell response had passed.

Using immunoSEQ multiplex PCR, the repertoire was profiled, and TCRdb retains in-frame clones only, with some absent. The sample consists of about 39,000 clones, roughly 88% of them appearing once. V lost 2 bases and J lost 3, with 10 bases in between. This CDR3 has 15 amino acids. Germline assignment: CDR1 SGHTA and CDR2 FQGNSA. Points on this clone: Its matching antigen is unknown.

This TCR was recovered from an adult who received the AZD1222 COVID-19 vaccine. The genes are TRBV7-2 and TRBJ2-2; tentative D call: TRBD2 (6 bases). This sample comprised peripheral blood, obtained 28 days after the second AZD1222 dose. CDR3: CASSLIWGDTGELFF. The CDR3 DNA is TGTGCCAGCAGCTTAATTTGGGGGGACACCGGGGAGCTGTTTTTT.